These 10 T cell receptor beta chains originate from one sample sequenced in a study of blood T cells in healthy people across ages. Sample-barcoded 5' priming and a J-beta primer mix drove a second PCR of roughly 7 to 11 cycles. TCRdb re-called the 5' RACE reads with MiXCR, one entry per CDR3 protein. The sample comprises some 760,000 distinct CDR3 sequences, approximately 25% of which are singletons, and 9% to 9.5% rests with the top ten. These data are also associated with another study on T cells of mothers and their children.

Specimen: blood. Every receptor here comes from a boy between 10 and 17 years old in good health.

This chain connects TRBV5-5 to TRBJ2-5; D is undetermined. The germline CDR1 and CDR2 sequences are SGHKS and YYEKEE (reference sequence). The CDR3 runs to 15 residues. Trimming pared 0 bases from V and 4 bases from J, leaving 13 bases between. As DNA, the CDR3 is TGTGCCAGCAGCTTGGCCCGCCTCGGCGGAGAGACCCAGTACTTC. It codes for CASSLARLGGETQYF.

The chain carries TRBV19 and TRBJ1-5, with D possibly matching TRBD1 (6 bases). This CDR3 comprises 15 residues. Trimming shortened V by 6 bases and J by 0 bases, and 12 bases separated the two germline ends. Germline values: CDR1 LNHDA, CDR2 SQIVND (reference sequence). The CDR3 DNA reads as TGTGCCAGTAGCTTTGACAGGTATAGCAATCAGCCCCAGCATTTT. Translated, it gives CASSFDRYSNQPQHF.

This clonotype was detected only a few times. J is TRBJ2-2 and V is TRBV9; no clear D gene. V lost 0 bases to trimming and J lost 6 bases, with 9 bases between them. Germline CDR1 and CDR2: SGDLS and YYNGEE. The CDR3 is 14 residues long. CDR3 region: CASSVGAAAGELFF. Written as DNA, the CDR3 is TGTGCCAGCAGCGTAGGGGCCGCCGCCGGGGAGCTGTTTTTT.

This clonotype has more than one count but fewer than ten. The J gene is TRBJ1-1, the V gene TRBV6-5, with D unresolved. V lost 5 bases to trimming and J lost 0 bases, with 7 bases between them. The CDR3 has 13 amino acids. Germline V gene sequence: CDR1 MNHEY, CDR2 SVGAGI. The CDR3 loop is CASSITVNTEAFF. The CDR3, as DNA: TGTGCCAGCAGTATCACAGTGAACACTGAAGCTTTCTTT.

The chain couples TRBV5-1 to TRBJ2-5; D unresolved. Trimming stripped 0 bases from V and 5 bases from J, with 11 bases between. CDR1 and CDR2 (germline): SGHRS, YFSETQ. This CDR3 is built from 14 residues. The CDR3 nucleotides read TGCGCCAGCAGCTTGGTTGTCAGTGCTGAGACCCAGTACTTC. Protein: CASSLVVSAETQYF. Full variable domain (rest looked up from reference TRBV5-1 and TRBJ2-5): KAGVTQTPRYLIKTRGQQVTLSCSPISGHRSVSWYQQTPGQGLQFLFEYFSETQRNKGNFPGRFSGRQFSNSRSEMNVSTLELGDSALYLCASSLVVSAETQYFGPGTRLLVL.

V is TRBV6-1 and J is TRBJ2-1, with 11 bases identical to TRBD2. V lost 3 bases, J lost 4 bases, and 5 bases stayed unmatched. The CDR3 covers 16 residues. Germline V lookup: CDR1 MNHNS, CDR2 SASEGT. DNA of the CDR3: TGTGCCAGCAGTGACCTAGCGGGGGGATTTTACAATGAGCAGTTCTTC. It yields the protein CASSDLAGGFYNEQFF.

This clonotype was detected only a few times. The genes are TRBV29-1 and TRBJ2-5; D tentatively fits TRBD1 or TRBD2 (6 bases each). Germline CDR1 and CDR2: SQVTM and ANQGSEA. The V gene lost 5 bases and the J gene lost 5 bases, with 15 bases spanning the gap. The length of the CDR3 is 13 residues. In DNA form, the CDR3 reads TGCAGCGTTTGGGGGGCGATTTACGAGACCCAGTACTTC. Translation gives CSVWGAIYETQYF.

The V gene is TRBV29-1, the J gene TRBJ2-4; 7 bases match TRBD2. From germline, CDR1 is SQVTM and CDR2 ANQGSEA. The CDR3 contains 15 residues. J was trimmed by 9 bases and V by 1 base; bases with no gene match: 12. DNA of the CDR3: TGCAGCGTTGAAGTCGGTTCGGCCAGGGAGGGCATTCAGTACTTC. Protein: CSVEVGSAREGIQYF.

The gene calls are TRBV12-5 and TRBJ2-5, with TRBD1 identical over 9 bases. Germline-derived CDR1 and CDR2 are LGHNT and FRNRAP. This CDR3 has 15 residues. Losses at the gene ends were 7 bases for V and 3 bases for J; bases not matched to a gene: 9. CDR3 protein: CASVSSTGGEETQYF. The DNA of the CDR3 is TGTGCTAGTGTTTCATCCACAGGGGGCGAAGAGACCCAGTACTTC.

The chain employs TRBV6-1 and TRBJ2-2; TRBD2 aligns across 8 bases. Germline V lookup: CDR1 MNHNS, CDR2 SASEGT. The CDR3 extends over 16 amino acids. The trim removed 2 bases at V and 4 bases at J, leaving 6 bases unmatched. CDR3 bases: TGTGCCAGCAGTGAACACAGCGGGAGCTCCACCGGGGAGCTGTTTTTT. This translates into CASSEHSGSSTGELFF.